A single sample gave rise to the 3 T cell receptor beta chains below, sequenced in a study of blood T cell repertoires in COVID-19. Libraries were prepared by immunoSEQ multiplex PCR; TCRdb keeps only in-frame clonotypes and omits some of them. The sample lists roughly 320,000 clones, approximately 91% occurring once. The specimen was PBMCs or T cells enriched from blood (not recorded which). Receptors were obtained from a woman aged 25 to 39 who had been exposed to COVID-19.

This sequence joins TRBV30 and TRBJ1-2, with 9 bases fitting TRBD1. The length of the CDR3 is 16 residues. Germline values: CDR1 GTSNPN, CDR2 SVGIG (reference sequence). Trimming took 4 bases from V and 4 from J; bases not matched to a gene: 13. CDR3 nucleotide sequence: TGTGCCTGGAAACGAAAACAGGGGGCCGGGGTCTATGGCTACACCTTC. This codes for CAWKRKQGAGVYGYTF.

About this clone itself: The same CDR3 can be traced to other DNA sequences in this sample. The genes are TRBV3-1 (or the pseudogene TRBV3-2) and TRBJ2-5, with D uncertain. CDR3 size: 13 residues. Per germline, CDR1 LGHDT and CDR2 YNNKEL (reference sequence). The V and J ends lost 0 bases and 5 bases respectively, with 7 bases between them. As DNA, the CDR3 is TGTGCCAGCAGCCAAGAAGCCCGGGAGACCCAGTACTTC. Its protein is CASSQEARETQYF.

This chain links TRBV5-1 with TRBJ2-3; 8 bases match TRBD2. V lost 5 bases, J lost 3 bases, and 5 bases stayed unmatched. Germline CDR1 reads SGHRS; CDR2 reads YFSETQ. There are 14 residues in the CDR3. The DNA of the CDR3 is TGCGCCAGCAGTCTTAGCGGGGTGACAGATACGCAGTATTTT. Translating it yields CASSLSGVTDTQYF.